These 5 T cell receptor beta chains share one sample of origin, sequenced in a study of blood T cell repertoires in COVID-19 (dated by TCRdb to about 2020). The library was prepared using the immunoSEQ multiplex PCR assay. The table was pulled from immuneACCESS by TCRdb, which kept in-frame rearrangements only. Such tables lose some clones; where checked, under half of the loss comes from unresolved V genes, and the rest has no known cause. The sample data list 220,000 or so clones, and almost 85% of these were observed just once. 1.9% of the sample is held by the ten biggest clonotypes. The sample taken for sequencing was peripheral blood. The origin of the receptors is a woman older than 75 with acute or convalescent COVID-19.

The chain combines TRBV2 with TRBJ2-1, with 9 bases lining up with TRBD1. Germline lookup yields CDR1 SNHLY and CDR2 FYNNEI. The J segment lost 8 bases and the V segment lost 8 bases, leaving 10 bases of the junction unmatched. The CDR3 consists of 14 residues. For the CDR3, the DNA is TGTGCCAGCGGTCTAGGGACAGGGAAGGATGAGCAGTTCTTC. Translating it yields CASGLGTGKDEQFF.

The chain couples TRBV11-2 to TRBJ2-4; TRBD1 agrees at 7 bases. CDR1 and CDR2 (germline): SGHAT, FQNNGV. Unmatched junction bases numbered 3, after V lost 10 bases and J lost 3 bases. This CDR3 is 12 amino acids long. The chain's CDR3 is CATRDSKNIQYF. As DNA, the CDR3 is TGTGCCACCCGGGACAGCAAAAACATTCAGTACTTC.

The CDR3 nucleotides read TGTGCCAGCAGCTTATTACAGGGCTATGGCTACACCTTC. Translation: CASSLLQGYGYTF. This sequence joins TRBV7-9 and TRBJ1-2; tentative D call: TRBD1 (6 bases). The V gene's germline CDR1 is SEHNR and CDR2 FQNEAQ (reference sequence). The germline V and J ends were trimmed by 2 bases and 4 bases, with 8 bases remaining between them. This CDR3 has 13 residues.

The chain has TRBV18 and TRBJ2-5; the D gene is possibly TRBD1 (5 bases). The CDR3 length is 13 residues. The germline CDR1 and CDR2 sequences are KGHSH and LQKENI. Trimming shortened V by 2 bases and J by 5 bases, and 9 bases separated the two germline ends. The CDR3 DNA is TGTGCCAGCTCACCAGGCCAGGGTGAGACCCAGTACTTC. The encoded protein is CASSPGQGETQYF.

The chain carries TRBV7-2 and TRBJ2-1, with TRBD2 matching 13 bases. This CDR3 is 15 amino acids long. Trimming removed 1 base from V and 8 bases from J; junction bases left unmatched: 2. Per the germline V gene, CDR1 is SGHTA and CDR2 is FQGNSA. CDR3 DNA sequence: TGTGCCAGCAGCTTAGGGACTAGCGGGAGATATGAGCAGTTCTTC. Amino acid sequence: CASSLGTSGRYEQFF.